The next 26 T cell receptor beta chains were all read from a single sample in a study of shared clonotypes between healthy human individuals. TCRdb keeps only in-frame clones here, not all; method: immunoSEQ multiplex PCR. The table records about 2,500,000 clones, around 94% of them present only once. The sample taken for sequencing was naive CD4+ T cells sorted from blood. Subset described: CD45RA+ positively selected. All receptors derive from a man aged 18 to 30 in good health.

The CDR3 loop is CASSSTGNTGELFF. The CDR3 nucleotides are TGTGCCAGCAGTTCGACAGGGAACACCGGGGAGCTGTTTTTT. The J gene is TRBJ2-2, the V gene TRBV27; D may be TRBD1 (6 bases). V was pared by 4 bases and J by 1 base, with 7 bases between. The CDR3 has 14 amino acids. From germline, CDR1 is MNHEY and CDR2 SMNVEV (reference sequence).

In nucleotides, the CDR3 is TGTGCCAGCAGCGCGGGACAGGGGAATGAAGCTTTCTTT. Translation: CASSAGQGNEAFF. The chain joins TRBV5-4 to TRBJ1-1; 10 bases align to TRBD1. Germline-derived CDR1 and CDR2 are SGHNT and YYREEE (reference sequence). V dropped 4 bases and J dropped 7; count of bases not matched to a gene: 4. The CDR3 consists of 13 residues.

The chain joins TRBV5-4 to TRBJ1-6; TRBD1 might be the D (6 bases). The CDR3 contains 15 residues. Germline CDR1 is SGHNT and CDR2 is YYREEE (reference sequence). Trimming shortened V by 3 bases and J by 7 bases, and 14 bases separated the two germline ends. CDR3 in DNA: TGTGCCAGCAGCTCCCCGGGGGCGCCGAATTCACCCCTCCACTTT. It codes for CASSSPGAPNSPLHF.

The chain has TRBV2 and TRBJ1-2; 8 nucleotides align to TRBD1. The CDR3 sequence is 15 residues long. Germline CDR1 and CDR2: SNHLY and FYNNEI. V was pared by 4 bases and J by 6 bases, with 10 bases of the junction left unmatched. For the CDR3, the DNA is TGTGCCAGCAGTGGCTGGGACAGGTTTATGCATGGCTACACCTTC. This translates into CASSGWDRFMHGYTF.

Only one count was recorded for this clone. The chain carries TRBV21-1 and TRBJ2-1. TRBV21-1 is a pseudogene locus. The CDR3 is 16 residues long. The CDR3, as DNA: TGTGCCAGCAGCAAACTGACCCCCTTCCAATACAATGAGCAGTTCTTC. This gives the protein CASSKLTPFQYNEQFF.

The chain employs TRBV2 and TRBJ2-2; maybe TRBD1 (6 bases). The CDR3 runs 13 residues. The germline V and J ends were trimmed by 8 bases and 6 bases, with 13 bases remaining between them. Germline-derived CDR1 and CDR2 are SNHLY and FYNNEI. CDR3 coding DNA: TGTGCCAGCTCAGGGGAGTTCTCCGGGGAGCTGTTTTTT. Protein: CASSGEFSGELFF.

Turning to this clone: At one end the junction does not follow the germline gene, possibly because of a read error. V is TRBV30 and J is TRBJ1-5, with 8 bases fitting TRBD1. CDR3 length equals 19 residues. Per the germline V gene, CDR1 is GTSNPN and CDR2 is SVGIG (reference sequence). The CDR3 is CAWSKPGQEKKLSNQPQHF. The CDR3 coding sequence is TGTGCCTGGAGTAAACCGGGACAGGAAAAAAAACTCAGCAACCAGCCCCAGCATTTT.

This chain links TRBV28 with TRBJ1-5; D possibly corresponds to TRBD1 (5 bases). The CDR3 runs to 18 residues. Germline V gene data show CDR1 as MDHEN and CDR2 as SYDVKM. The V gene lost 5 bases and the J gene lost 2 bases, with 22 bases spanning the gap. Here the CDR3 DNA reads TGTGCCAGCAGTCCCTCCGGGACGCCCGGAGGAGGCAATCAGCCCCAGCATTTT. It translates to CASSPSGTPGGGNQPQHF.

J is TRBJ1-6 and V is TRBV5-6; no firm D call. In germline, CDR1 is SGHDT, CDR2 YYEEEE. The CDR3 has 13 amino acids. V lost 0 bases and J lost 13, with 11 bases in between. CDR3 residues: CASSLAVGSPLHF. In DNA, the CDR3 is TGTGCCAGCAGCTTGGCCGTTGGGAGTCCCCTCCACTTT.

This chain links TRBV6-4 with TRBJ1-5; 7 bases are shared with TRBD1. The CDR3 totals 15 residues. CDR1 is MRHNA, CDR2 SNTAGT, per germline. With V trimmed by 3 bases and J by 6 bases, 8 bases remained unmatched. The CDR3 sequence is CASSEVAGGIQPQHF. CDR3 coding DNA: TGTGCCAGCAGTGAGGTGGCAGGGGGTATTCAGCCCCAGCATTTT.

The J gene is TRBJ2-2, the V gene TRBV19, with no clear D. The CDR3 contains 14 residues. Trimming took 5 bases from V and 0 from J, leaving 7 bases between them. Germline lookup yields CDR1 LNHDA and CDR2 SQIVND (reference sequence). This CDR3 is CASSPRSNTGELFF. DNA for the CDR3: TGTGCCAGTAGTCCCAGGTCGAACACCGGGGAGCTGTTTTTT.

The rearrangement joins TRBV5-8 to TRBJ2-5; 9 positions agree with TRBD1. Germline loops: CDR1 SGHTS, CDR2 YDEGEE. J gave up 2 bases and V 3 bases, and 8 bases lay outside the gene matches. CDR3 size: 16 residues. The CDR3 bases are TGTGCCAGCAGCTCCGGCCTGGGGACAGGGCAAGAGACCCAGTACTTC. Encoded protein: CASSSGLGTGQETQYF.

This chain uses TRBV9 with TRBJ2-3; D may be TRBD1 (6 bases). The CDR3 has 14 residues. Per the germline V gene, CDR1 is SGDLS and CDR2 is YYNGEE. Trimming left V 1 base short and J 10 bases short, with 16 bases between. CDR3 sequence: CASSVWGTIDAQYF. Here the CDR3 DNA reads TGTGCCAGCAGCGTATGGGGGACAATCGACGCGCAGTATTTT.

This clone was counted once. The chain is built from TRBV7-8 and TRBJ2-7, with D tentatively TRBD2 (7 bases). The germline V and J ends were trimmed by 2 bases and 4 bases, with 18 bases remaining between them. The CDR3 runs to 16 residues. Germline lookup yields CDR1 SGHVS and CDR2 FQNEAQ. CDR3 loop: CASSLRRGGLHYEQYF. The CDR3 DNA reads TGTGCCAGCAGCTTAAGGAGGGGGGGATTGCATTACGAGCAGTACTTC.

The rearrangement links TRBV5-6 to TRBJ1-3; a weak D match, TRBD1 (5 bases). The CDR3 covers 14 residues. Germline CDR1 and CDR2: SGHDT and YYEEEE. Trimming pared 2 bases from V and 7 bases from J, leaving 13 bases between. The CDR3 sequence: CASSFQGVRNTIYF. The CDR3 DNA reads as TGTGCCAGCAGCTTCCAGGGTGTGCGGAACACCATATATTTT.

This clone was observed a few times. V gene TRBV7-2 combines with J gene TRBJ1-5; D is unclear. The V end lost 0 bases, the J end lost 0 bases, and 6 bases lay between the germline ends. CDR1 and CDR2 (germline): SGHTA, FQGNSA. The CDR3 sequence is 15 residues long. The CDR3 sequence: CASSLAQISNQPQHF. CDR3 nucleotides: TGTGCCAGCAGCTTAGCGCAGATTAGCAATCAGCCCCAGCATTTT.

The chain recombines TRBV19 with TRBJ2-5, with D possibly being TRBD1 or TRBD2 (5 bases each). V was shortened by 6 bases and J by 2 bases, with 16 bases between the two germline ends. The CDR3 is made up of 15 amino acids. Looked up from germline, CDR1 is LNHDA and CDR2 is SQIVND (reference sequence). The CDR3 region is CASRHSGTNQETQYF. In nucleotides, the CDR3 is TGTGCCAGTAGACATTCCGGGACGAATCAAGAGACCCAGTACTTC.

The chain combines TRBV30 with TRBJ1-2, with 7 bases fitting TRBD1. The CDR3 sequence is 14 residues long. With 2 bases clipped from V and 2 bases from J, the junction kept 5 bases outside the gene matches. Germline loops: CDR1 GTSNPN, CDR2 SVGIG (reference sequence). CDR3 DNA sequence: TGTGCCTGGAGTTACAGGGACAGCAACTATGGCTACACCTTC. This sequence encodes CAWSYRDSNYGYTF.

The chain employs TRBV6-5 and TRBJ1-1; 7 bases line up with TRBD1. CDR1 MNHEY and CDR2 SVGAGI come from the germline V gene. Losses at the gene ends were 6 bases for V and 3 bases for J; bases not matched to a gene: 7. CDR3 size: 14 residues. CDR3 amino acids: CASSPPGQYTEAFF. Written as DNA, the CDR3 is TGTGCCAGCAGCCCACCGGGACAGTACACTGAAGCTTTCTTT.

CDR3 bases: TGCGCCAGCAGCAAAAAACAGGGCCTAACTAATGAAAAACTGTTTTTT. It codes for CASSKKQGLTNEKLFF. The chain recombines TRBV10-2 with TRBJ1-4, with a tentative D call TRBD1 (6 bases). Trimming took 6 bases from V and 1 from J, leaving 15 bases between them. The CDR3 loop spans 16 amino acids. Germline V gene data show CDR1 as WSHSY and CDR2 as SAAADI.

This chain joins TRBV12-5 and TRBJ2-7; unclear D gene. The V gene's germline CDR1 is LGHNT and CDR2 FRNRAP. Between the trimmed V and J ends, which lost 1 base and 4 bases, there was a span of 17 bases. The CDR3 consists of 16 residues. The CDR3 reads CASGLAPTSVTYEQYF. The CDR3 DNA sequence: TGTGCTAGTGGTTTGGCCCCTACTTCCGTAACGTACGAGCAGTACTTC.

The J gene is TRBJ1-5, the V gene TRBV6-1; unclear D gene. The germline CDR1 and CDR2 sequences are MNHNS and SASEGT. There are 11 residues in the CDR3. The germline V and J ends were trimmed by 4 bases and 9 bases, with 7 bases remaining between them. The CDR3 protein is CASSGPGPQHF. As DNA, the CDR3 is TGTGCCAGCAGTGGCCCCGGGCCCCAGCATTTT.

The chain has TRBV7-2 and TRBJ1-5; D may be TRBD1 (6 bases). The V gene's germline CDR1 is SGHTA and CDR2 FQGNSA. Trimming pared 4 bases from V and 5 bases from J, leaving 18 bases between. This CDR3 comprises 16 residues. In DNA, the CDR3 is TGTGCCAGCAGCTCGCTCTCCACGACAGGATATCAGCCCCAGCATTTT. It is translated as CASSSLSTTGYQPQHF.

CDR3 in amino acids: CASIQGVLAETDQETQYF. In DNA form, the CDR3 reads TGTGCCAGCATCCAGGGGGTGCTAGCGGAAACGGACCAAGAGACCCAGTACTTC. The V call is TRBV21-1, the J call TRBJ2-5. TRBV21-1 is marked as a pseudogene. The length of the CDR3 is 18 residues.

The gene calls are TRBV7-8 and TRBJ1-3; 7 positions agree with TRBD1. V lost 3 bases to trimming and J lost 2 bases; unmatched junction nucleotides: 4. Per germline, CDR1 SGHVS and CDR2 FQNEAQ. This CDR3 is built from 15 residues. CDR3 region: CASSFLQGAGNTIYF. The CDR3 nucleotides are TGTGCCAGCAGCTTTTTGCAGGGGGCTGGAAACACCATATATTTT.

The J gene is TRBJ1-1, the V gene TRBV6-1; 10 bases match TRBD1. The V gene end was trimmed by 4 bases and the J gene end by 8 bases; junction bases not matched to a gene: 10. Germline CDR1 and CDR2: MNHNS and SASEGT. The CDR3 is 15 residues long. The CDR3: CASSGAGTGESEAFF. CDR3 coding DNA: TGTGCCAGCAGTGGAGCCGGGACAGGGGAGTCGGAAGCTTTCTTT.